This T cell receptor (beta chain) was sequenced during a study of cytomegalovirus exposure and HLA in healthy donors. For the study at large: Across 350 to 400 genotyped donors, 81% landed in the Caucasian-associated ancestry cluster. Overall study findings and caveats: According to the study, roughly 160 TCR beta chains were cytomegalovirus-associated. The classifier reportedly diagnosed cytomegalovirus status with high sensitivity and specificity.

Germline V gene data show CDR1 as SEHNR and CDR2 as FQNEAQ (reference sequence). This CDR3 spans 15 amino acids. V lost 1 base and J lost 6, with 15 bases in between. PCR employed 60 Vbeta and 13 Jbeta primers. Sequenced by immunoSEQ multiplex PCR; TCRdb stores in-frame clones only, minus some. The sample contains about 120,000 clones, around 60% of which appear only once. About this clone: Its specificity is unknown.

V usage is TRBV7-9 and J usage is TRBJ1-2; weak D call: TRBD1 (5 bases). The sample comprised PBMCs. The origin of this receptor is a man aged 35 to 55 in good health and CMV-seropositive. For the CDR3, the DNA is TGTGCCAGCAGCTTAGTGTGGGAGGGGACCCATGGCTACACCTTC. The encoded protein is CASSLVWEGTHGYTF.